The T cell receptor (beta chain) described here comes from a study of blood T cell repertoires in COVID-19. Study as a whole: Sites across the United States, Italy and Spain contributed samples from acute and convalescent COVID-19. In each case, the material was cDNA or gDNA derived from T cells, B-cell-depleted T cells, or PBMCs.

In the source study's methods: Reference gene primer amplification gave estimated nucleated cell counts. Some clones are missing from TCRdb's copy, which holds only in-frame ones; the method was immunoSEQ multiplex PCR. That table is the source of V, J and clone size, and D and trimming were worked out from the DNA. The sample lists under 200,000 clones; roughly 90% were seen once. Per germline, CDR1 MDHEN and CDR2 SYDVKM. The CDR3 spans 14 residues. Trimming removed 5 bases from V and 7 bases from J; junction bases left unmatched: 8. The source material was peripheral blood. The origin of this receptor is a man aged 50-59 years with acute or convalescent COVID-19. V is TRBV28 and J is TRBJ1-2; 9 nucleotides agree with TRBD1. The CDR3 coding sequence is TGTGCCAGCAGTCCCTACCTACAGGGGGCTGGCTACACCTTC. As protein: CASSPYLQGAGYTF.